There are a few counts of the clone carrying this T cell receptor (beta chain). TCRdb redid the calling of the RACE reads with MiXCR, one entry per CDR3 protein. The sample has 95,000 to 150,000 distinct CDR3 sequences; about 13% are singletons. The data are from a study of human T cells and chemical hapten exposure. Looked up from germline, CDR1 is SNHLY and CDR2 is FYNNEI. This CDR3 region has 12 residues. The V and J ends lost 7 bases and 3 bases respectively, with 8 bases between them. The sample's time point: patch test 1, 2 weeks after DPC sensitization. Treatment meaning: therapeutic diphenylcyclopropenone sensitization with weekly scalp DPC. Alopecia patients between 18 and 70 years old and suitable for DPC were used as donors.

This clonotype was obtained from a man aged 18 to 35 with alopecia areata. Some clones in this sample may be carry-over from other donors' samples. This sample comprised whole blood, obtained in connection with sensitization to the hapten diphenylcyclopropenone (DPC). The chain employs TRBV2 and TRBJ2-3; D gene ambiguous. CDR3 protein: CASNWLTDTQYF. The DNA for the CDR3 is TGTGCCAGCAATTGGTTAACAGATACGCAGTATTTT.